Listed below are T cell receptor beta chains from one sample, sequenced in a study of T cell repertoires in cytomegalovirus infection. TCRdb reprocessed the reads with MiXCR, giving one entry per CDR3 protein. The sample yields under 850,000 distinct CDR3 sequences, less than 40% seen once. Source material: PBMCs. The source of these receptors is a human donor in good health (CMV status not recorded). Some clones in this sample may be carry-over from other donors' samples. The conserved cysteine and the conserved F or W are not part of the CDR3 here.

j_call v_call cdr3_aa
TRBJ1-5 TRBV3-1 ASSQGTPRGNQPQH
TRBJ1-5 TRBV20-1 SAARGIQPQH
TRBJ2-4 TRBV6-1 ASRDHSGRAAKNIQY
TRBJ2-7 TRBV24-1 ATSDPDPKGHSYEQY
TRBJ1-2 TRBV28 ASRKLQGATGYT
TRBJ1-5 TRBV12-3/TRBV12-4 ASSLTGAGDQPQH
TRBJ2-3 TRBV29-1 SVLGTITDTQY
TRBJ1-2 TRBV28 ASSVRGVVRGYT
TRBJ2-3 TRBV7-6 ASSLSWRGENTDTQY
TRBJ1-1 TRBV7-8 ASSLGSRGAVTEAF
TRBJ2-1 TRBV4-1 ASSPSGLAGERHNEQF
TRBJ2-1 TRBV20-1 SARDFHQVDNEQF
TRBJ2-7 TRBV12-3/TRBV12-4 ASGSGRDYEQY
TRBJ2-7 TRBV7-9 ASRVGGGEQY
TRBJ1-1 TRBV7-8 ASSSRANTEAF
TRBJ2-6 TRBV6-6 ASSYPTGRQLSGANVLT
TRBJ1-1 TRBV15 ATSRDATRSAGAF
TRBJ1-1 TRBV6-5 ASSYARQRKNTEAF
TRBJ1-5 TRBV7-6 ASSLGPRGEDSNQPQH
TRBJ1-1 TRBV4-1 ASSQAMNTEAF
TRBJ2-2 TRBV7-8 ASSLARGAGNPGELF
TRBJ2-2 TRBV10-2 ASKWVGGELF
TRBJ2-4 TRBV6-2/TRBV6-3 ASSYRLAGGLSSSKNIQY
TRBJ1-5 TRBV7-8 ASSSNVLQGPLSQPQH